The subject of this entry is one T cell receptor (beta chain). Germline assignment: CDR1 LNHDA and CDR2 SQIVND (reference sequence). This CDR3 spans 17 amino acids. J gave up 6 bases and V 0 bases, and 7 bases lay outside the gene matches. Using immunoSEQ multiplex PCR, the repertoire was profiled, and TCRdb retains in-frame clones only, with some absent. In the table there are tens of thousands of clones, 80% to 90% of which are singletons. This sample is part of a study of PD-L1 blockade in urothelial cancer. The chain links TRBV19 to TRBJ1-5; TRBD1 matches at 11 bases. This receptor was obtained from a man in his 60s with urothelial cancer. The specimen comprised PBMCs, sampled around atezolizumab (anti-PD-L1) treatment. The CDR3 bases are TGTGCCAGTAGTATAGAGGGCGGGACAGGGGGTTTTCAGCCCCAGCATTTT. The encoded protein is CASSIEGGTGGFQPQHF.